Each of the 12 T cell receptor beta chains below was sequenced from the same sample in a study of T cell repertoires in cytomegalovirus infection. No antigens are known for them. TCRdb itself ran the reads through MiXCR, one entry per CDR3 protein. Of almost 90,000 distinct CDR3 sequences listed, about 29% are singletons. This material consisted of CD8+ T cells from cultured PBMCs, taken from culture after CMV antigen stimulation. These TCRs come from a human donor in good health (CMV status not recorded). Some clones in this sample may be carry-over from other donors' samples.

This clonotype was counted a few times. The CDR3 loop is CASSDGLAGETDTQYF. The CDR3 nucleotides read TGTGCCAGCAGCGACGGACTAGCGGGGGAGACAGATACGCAGTATTTT. The chain uses TRBV7-2 and TRBJ2-3, with TRBD2 matching 13 bases. V was pared by 5 bases and J by 3 bases, with 5 bases of the junction left unmatched. CDR3 length: 16 residues. Germline CDR1 and CDR2: SGHTA and FQGNSA.

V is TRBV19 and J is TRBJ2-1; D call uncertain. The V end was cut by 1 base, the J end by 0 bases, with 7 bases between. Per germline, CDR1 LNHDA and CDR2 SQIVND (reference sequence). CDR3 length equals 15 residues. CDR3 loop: CASSIGASSYNEQFF. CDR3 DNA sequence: TGTGCCAGTAGTATAGGTGCGAGCTCCTACAATGAGCAGTTCTTC. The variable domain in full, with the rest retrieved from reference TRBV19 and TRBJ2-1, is DGGITQSPKYLFRKEGQNVTLSCEQNLNHDAMYWYRQDPGQGLRLIYYSQIVNDFQKGDIAEGYSVSREKKESFPLTVTSAQKNPTAFYLCASSIGASSYNEQFFGPGTRLTVL.

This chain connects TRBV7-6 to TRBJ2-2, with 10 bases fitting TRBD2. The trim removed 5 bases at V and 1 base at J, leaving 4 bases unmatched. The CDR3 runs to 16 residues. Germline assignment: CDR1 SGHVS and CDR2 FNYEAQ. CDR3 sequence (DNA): TGTGCCAGCAGCCCCATAGCGGGGGGGAACACCGGGGAGCTGTTTTTT. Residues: CASSPIAGGNTGELFF.

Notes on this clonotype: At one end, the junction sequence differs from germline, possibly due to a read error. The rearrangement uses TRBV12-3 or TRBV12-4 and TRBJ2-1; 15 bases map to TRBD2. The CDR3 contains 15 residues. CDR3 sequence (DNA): TGTGCCAGCAGCCCCATCCCGGGACTAGCGGGGGGCCCTATTTTC. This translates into CASSPIPGLAGGPIF.

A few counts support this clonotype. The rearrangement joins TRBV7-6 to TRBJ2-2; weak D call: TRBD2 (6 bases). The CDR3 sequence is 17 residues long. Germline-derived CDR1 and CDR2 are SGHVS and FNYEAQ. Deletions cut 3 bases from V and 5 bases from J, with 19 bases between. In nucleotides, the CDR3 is TGTGCCAGCAGCTTCCCACGGGACTGGGCGTTGACCGGGGAGCTGTTTTTT. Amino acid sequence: CASSFPRDWALTGELFF.

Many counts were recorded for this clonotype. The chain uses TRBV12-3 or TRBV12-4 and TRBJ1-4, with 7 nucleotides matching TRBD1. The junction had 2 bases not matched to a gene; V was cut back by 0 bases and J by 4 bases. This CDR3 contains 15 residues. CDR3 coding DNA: TGTGCCAGCAGTTTAGCCGGGGACAGTAATGAAAAACTGTTTTTT. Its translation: CASSLAGDSNEKLFF.

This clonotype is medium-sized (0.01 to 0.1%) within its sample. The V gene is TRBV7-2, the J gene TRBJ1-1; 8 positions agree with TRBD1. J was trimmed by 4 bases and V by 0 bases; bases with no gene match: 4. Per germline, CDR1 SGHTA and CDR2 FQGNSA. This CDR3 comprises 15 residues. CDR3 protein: CASSLAGQGRTEAFF. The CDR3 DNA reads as TGTGCCAGCAGCTTAGCTGGACAGGGACGCACTGAAGCTTTCTTT.

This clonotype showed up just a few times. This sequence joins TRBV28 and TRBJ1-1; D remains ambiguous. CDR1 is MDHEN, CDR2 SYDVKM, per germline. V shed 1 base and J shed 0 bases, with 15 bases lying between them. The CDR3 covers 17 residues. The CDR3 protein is CASSLYLATDLNTEAFF. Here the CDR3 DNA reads TGTGCCAGCAGTTTATACCTTGCGACGGACCTGAACACTGAAGCTTTCTTT.

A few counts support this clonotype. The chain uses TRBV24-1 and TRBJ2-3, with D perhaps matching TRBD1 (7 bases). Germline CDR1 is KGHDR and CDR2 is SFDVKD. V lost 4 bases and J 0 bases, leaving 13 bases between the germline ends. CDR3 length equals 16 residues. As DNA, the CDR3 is TGTGCCACCAGTGACCCTGGAGGGGGCAGCACAGATACGCAGTATTTT. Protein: CATSDPGGGSTDTQYF.

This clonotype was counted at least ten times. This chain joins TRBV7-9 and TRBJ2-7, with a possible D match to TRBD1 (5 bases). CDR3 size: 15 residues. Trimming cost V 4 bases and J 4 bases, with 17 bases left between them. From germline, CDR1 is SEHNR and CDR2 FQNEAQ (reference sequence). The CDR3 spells CASSSGWSQGYEQYF. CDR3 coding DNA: TGTGCCAGCAGCTCAGGGTGGTCCCAAGGTTACGAGCAGTACTTC.

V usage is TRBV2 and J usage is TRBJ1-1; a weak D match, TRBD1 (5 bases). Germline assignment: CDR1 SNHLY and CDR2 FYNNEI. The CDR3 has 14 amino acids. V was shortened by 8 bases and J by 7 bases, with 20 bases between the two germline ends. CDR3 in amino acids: CASSEGAHRGEAFF. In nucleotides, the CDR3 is TGTGCCAGCTCCGAAGGGGCCCACCGGGGTGAAGCTTTCTTT.

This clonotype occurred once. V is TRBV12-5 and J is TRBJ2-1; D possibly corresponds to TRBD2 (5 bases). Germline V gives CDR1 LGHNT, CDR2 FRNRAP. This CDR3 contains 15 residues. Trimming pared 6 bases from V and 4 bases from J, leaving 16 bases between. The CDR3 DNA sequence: TGTGCTAGTGGCTCCGCCACCGGGATTTACAATGAGCAGTTCTTC. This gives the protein CASGSATGIYNEQFF.